The 5 T cell receptor beta chains below were found in one sample sequenced in a study of T cells in Graves' hyperthyroidism and ophthalmopathy. Researchers took RNA transcripts and amplified the TCR beta CDR3 regions from them. A set of HTBI primers served as the primers for a first-round RT-PCR of the TCR CDR3. Via MiXCR, TCRdb re-called the multiplex PCR reads, giving one row per CDR3 protein. The sample has under 300,000 distinct CDR3 sequences, roughly 22% seen once; the top ten hold around 60%. Sequenced material: blood. The receptors were sampled from a man aged 30-40 years with Graves' ophthalmopathy.

The chain is built from TRBV2 and TRBJ1-1; D call uncertain. V shed 6 bases and J shed 2 bases, with 4 bases lying between them. CDR3 length: 11 amino acids. Germline V gives CDR1 SNHLY, CDR2 FYNNEI. The CDR3 DNA follows: TGTGCCAGCAGACCAAACACTGAAGCTTTCTTT. It specifies CASRPNTEAFF.

This clonotype was seen only a few times. V is TRBV9 and J is TRBJ2-1; D is perhaps TRBD2 (6 bases). Germline V lookup: CDR1 SGDLS, CDR2 YYNGEE. The CDR3 length is 15 residues. The ends were cut back, 3 bases at V and 7 bases at J, with 17 bases in the middle. CDR3 DNA: TGTGCCAGCAGCGCGTACGGGGGAGGTGGGAATGAGCAGTTCTTC. It encodes CASSAYGGGGNEQFF.

On this clonotype itself: The junction does not match germline at one end; this may be a read error. J is TRBJ1-3 and V is TRBV4-1, with D possibly being TRBD1 (6 bases). The CDR3 has 15 amino acids. Germline CDR1 reads MGHRA; CDR2 reads YSYEKL. The CDR3 DNA reads as TGTGCCAGCAGCCAAGATGACAGGTCTGGAAACACCATATATTTT. As protein: CASSQDDRSGNTIYF.

This clonotype was counted at least ten times. This chain joins TRBV6-1 and TRBJ2-7, with a tentative D call TRBD1 (5 bases). CDR1 and CDR2 from the germline V gene are MNHNS and SASEGT. Deletions cut 5 bases from V and 1 base from J, with 12 bases between. The CDR3 is made up of 14 amino acids. CDR3: CASSYAGNSYEQYF. For the CDR3, the DNA is TGTGCCAGCAGTTATGCAGGGAATTCCTACGAGCAGTACTTC.

This clonotype was recorded at least ten times. The chain carries TRBV2 and TRBJ2-3; weak D call: TRBD2 (5 bases). The germline gives CDR1 SNHLY, CDR2 FYNNEI. The CDR3 sequence is 14 residues long. The V end was cut by 7 bases, the J end by 5 bases, with 16 bases between. The CDR3 is CASTSMGVGDTQYF. CDR3 nucleotides: TGTGCCAGCACGTCCATGGGAGTTGGAGATACGCAGTATTTT.